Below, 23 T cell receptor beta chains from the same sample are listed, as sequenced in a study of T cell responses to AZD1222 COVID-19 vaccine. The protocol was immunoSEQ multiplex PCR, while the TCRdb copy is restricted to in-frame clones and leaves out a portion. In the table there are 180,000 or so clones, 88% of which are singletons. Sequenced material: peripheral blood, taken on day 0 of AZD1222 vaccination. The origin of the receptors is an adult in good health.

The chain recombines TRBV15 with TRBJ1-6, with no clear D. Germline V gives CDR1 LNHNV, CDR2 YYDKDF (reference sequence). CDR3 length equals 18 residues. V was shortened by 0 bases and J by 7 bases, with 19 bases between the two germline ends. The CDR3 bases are TGTGCCACCAGCAGAGATAGCGCAATGTCACAGTTCAATTCACCCCTCCACTTT. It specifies CATSRDSAMSQFNSPLHF. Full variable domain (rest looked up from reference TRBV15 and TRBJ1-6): DAMVIQNPRYQVTQFGKPVTLSCSQTLNHNVMYWYQQKSSQAPKLLFHYYDKDFNNEADTPDNFQSRRPNTSFCFLDIRSPGLGDTAMYLCATSRDSAMSQFNSPLHFGNGTRLTVT.

CDR3 DNA sequence: TGTGCCCCCGGGGGGGGGAGGGCTAGGGGGGGGGCACAGGAGACCCAGTACTTC. Its protein is CAPGGGRARGGAQETQYF. The V and J genes are TRBV9 and TRBJ2-5; 8 bases are shared with TRBD2. The germline V gene encodes CDR1 SGDLS and CDR2 YYNGEE. V lost 10 bases to trimming and J lost 5 bases; unmatched junction nucleotides: 25. This CDR3 contains 18 residues.

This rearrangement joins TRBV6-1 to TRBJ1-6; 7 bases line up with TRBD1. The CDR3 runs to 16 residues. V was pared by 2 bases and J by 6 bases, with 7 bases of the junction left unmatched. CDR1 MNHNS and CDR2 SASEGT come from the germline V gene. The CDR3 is CASSERLAGGNSPLHF. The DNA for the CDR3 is TGTGCCAGCAGTGAAAGGTTAGCAGGGGGTAATTCACCCCTCCACTTT.

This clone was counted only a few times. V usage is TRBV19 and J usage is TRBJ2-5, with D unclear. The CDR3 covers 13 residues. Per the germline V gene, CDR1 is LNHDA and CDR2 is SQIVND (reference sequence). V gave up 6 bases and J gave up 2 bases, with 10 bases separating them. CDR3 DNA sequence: TGTGCCAGTAGGAGAGGCCTACAAGAGACCCAGTACTTC. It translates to CASRRGLQETQYF.

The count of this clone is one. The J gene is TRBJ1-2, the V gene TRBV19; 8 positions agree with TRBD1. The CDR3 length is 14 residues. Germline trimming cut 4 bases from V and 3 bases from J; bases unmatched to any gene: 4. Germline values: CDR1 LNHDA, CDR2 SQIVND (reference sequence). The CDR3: CASSTQDRDYGYTF. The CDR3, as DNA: TGTGCCAGTAGTACCCAGGACAGGGACTATGGCTACACCTTC.

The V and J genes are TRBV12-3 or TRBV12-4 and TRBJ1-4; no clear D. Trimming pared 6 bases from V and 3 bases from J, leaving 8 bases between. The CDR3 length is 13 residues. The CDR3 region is CASRRGSNEKLFF. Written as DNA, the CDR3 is TGTGCCAGCAGACGGGGATCTAATGAAAAACTGTTTTTT.

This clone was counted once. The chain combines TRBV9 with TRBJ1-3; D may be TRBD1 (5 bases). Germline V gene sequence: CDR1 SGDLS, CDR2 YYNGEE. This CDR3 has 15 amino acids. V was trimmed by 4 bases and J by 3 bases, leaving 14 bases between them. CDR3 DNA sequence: TGTGCCAGCAGCCAAGGTTGGGGCCTTGGAAACACCATATATTTT. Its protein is CASSQGWGLGNTIYF.

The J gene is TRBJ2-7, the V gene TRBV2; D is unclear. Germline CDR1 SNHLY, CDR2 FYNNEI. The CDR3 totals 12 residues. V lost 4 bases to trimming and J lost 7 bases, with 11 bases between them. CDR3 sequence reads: CASSAGVREQYF. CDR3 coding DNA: TGTGCCAGCAGTGCTGGGGTGAGGGAGCAGTACTTC. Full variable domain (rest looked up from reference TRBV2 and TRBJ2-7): EPEVTQTPSHQVTQMGQEVILRCVPISNHLYFYWYRQILGQKVEFLVSFYNNEISEKSEIFDDQFSVERPDGSNFTLKIRSTKLEDSAMYFCASSAGVREQYFGPGTRLTVT.

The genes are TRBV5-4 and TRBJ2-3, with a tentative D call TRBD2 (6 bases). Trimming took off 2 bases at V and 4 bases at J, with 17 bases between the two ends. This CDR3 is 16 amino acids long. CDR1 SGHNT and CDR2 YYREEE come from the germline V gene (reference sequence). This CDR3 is CASSFVRGSSADTQYF. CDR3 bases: TGTGCCAGCAGCTTCGTCCGGGGGTCGAGCGCAGATACGCAGTATTTT. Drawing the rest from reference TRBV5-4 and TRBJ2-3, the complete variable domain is ETGVTQSPTHLIKTRGQQVTLRCSSQSGHNTVSWYQQALGQGPQFIFQYYREEENGRGNFPPRFSGLQFPNYSSELNVNALELDDSALYLCASSFVRGSSADTQYFGPGTRLTVL.

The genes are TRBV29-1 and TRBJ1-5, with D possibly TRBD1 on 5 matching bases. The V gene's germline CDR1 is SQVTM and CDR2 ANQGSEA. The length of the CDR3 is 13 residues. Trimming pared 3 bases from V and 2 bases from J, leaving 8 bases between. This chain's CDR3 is CSVDQGRNQPQHF. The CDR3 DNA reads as TGCAGCGTTGACCAGGGCCGCAATCAGCCCCAGCATTTT.

The DNA of the CDR3 is TGTGCCAGTAGTACCCAGGACAGGGGATGGACTGAAGCTTTCTTT. This gives the protein CASSTQDRGWTEAFF. The rearrangement uses TRBV19 and TRBJ1-1; 9 nucleotides align to TRBD1. V shed 4 bases and J 5 bases; nucleotides not matched to a gene: 8. There are 15 residues in the CDR3. Germline lookup yields CDR1 LNHDA and CDR2 SQIVND (reference sequence).

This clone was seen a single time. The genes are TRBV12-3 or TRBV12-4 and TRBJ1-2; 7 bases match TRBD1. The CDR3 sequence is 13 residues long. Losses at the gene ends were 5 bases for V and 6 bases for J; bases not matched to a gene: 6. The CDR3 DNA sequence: TGTGCCAGCAGTATTACAGGGGTCGATGGCTACACCTTC. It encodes CASSITGVDGYTF.

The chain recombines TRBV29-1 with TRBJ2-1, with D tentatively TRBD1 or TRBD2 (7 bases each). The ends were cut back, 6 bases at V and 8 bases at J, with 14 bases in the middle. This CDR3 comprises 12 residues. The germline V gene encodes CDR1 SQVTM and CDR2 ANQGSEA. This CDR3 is CSVHRGGDEQFF. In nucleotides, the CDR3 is TGCAGCGTACACAGGGGAGGGGATGAGCAGTTCTTC.

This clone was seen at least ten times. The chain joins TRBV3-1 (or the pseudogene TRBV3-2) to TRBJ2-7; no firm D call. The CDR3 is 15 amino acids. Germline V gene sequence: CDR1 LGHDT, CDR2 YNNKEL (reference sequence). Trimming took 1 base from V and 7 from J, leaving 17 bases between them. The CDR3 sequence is CASSQGASPFVEQYF. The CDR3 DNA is TGTGCCAGCAGCCAAGGGGCTTCCCCATTTGTTGAGCAGTACTTC.

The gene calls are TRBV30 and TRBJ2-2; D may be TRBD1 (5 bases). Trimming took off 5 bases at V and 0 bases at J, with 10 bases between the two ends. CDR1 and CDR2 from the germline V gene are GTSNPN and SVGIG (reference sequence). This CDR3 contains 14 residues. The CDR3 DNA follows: TGTGCCTGGGGGGCAGGAGCGAACACCGGGGAGCTGTTTTTT. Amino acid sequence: CAWGAGANTGELFF.

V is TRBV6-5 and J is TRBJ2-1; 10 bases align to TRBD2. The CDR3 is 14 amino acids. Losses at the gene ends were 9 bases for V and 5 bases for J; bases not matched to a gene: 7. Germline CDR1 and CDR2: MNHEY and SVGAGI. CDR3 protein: CARLLAGENNEQFF. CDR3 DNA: TGTGCCAGACTCCTAGCGGGGGAAAACAATGAGCAGTTCTTC.

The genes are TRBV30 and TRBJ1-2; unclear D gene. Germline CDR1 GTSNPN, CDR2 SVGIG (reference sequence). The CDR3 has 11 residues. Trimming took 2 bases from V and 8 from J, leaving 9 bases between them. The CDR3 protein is CAWSPSEGYTF. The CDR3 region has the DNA TGTGCCTGGAGTCCCTCTGAGGGCTACACCTTC.

The CDR3: CATSRPDEGGYGYTF. In DNA form, the CDR3 reads TGTGCCACCAGCAGACCTGATGAGGGCGGCTATGGCTACACCTTC. This chain connects TRBV15 to TRBJ1-2, with D unresolved. Germline CDR1 reads LNHNV; CDR2 reads YYDKDF (reference sequence). The CDR3 runs 15 residues. V gave up 2 bases and J gave up 4 bases, with 14 bases separating them.

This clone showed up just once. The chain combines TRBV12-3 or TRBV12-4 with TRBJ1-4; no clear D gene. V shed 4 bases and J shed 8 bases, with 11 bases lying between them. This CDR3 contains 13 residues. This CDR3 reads CASSYSTDEKLFF. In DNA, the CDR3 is TGTGCCAGCAGTTACTCGACTGACGAAAAACTGTTTTTT.

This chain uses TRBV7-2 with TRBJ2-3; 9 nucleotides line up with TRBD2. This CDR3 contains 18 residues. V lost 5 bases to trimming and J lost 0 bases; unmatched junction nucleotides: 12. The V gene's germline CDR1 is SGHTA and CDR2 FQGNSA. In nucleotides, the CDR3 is TGTGCCAGCAGCCCCAGCACGTCTAGCGGGGTTAGCACAGATACGCAGTATTTT. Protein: CASSPSTSSGVSTDTQYF.

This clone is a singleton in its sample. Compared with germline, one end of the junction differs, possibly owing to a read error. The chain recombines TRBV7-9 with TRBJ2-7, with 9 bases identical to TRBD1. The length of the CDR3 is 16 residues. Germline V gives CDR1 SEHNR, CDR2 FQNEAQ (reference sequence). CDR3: CASSPARTGVSHEQYF. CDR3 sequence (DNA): TGTGCCAGCAGCCCCGCAAGGACAGGGGTCTCCCACGAGCAGTACTTC.

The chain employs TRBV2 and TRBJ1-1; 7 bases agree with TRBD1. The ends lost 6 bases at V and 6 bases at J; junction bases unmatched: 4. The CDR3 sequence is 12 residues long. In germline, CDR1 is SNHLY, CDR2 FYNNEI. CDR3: CASSRGQPEAFF. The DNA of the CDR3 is TGTGCCAGCAGCAGGGGACAGCCTGAAGCTTTCTTT.

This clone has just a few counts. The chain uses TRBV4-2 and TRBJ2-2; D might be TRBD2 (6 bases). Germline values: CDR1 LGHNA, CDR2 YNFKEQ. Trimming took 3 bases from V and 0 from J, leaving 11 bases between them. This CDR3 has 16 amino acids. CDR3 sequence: CASSHYGTSNTGELFF. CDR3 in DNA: TGTGCCAGCAGCCACTACGGGACTTCGAACACCGGGGAGCTGTTTTTT.